These 17 T cell receptor beta chains were sequenced from one sample in a study of regulatory T cells in long-lasting Graves disease. Time point here: persistent/refractory GD, antithyroid drugs over 5 years with positive TRAb. Preparation of the TCR library used RNA extracted from PBMCs. In building TCR beta libraries, iRepertoire HTBI primers were used together with Arm-PCR of CDR3 regions. TCRdb reprocessed the multiplex PCR reads via MiXCR and lists one record per CDR3 protein. The sample carries hundreds of thousands of distinct CDR3 sequences, around 20% recorded once. The input for sequencing was peripheral blood mononuclear cells (PBMCs), taken when the disease was refractory, from a patient treated with antithyroid drugs. These receptors were taken from a female donor with Graves disease.

This clonotype has at least ten counts. This sequence joins TRBV3-1 and TRBJ2-5, with 7 positions matching TRBD1. Germline assignment: CDR1 LGHDT and CDR2 YNNKEL (reference sequence). The J segment lost 0 bases and the V segment lost 4 bases, leaving 5 bases of the junction unmatched. The CDR3 loop spans 15 amino acids. The CDR3 nucleotides are TGTGCCAGCAGCCTTTACCAGGGGGACCAAGAGACCCAGTACTTC. This sequence encodes CASSLYQGDQETQYF.

This clonotype was picked up a small number of times. The rearrangement uses TRBV11-2 and TRBJ2-3, with 11 bases aligning to TRBD2. CDR3 length: 16 amino acids. The germline V gene encodes CDR1 SGHAT and CDR2 FQNNGV. The ends lost 4 bases at V and 1 base at J; junction bases unmatched: 4. The CDR3 sequence: CASSSTSGSGTDTQYF. The CDR3 DNA reads as TGTGCCAGCAGCTCAACTAGCGGGAGCGGCACAGATACGCAGTATTTT.

The chain combines TRBV30 with TRBJ1-1; 8 bases line up with TRBD1. V gave up 2 bases and J gave up 2 bases; unmatched junction bases: 7. This CDR3 has 15 residues. The germline V gene has CDR1 GTSNPN and CDR2 SVGIG (reference sequence). In DNA form, the CDR3 reads TGTGCCTGGAGTATTCCGGGACAGGCAAACACTGAAGCTTTCTTT. It codes for CAWSIPGQANTEAFF.

This clonotype was recorded at least ten times. V is TRBV27 and J is TRBJ2-7, with unresolved D. V dropped 0 bases and J dropped 1 base, with 7 bases sitting between them. The CDR3 loop spans 14 amino acids. Germline CDR1 and CDR2: MNHEY and SMNVEV (reference sequence). The CDR3 DNA is TGTGCCAGCAGTTTATCTGCGGTGTCCTACGAGCAGTACTTC. It codes for CASSLSAVSYEQYF.

This rearrangement joins TRBV6-1 to TRBJ1-5; D uncertain. Trimming took 8 bases from V and 7 from J, leaving 15 bases between them. Germline CDR1 is MNHNS and CDR2 is SASEGT. The CDR3 extends over 13 amino acids. CDR3 nucleotide sequence: TGTGCCAGCTGTGGGTCCCTTGGCCAGCCCCAGCATTTT. As protein: CASCGSLGQPQHF.

The rearrangement joins TRBV29-1 to TRBJ2-1; 7 bases are a match to TRBD1. The CDR3 has 13 residues. CDR1 is SQVTM and CDR2 is ANQGSEA in the germline V gene. The trim removed 3 bases at V and 10 bases at J, leaving 9 bases unmatched. CDR3 in amino acids: CSVDHVRGREQFF. Written as DNA, the CDR3 is TGCAGCGTTGACCACGTAAGGGGGCGGGAGCAGTTCTTC.

The chain uses TRBV19 and TRBJ1-3; tentatively, D is TRBD1 (5 bases). The V gene lost 3 bases and the J gene lost 8 bases, with 8 bases spanning the gap. Germline loops: CDR1 LNHDA, CDR2 SQIVND (reference sequence). The CDR3 is 12 residues long. CDR3 DNA sequence: TGTGCCAGTAGTATGAGGGGTGACACCATATATTTT. Translation gives CASSMRGDTIYF.

This clonotype was seen a few times. This chain links TRBV2 with TRBJ2-7, with D unresolved. This CDR3 is built from 12 residues. The V end was cut by 6 bases, the J end by 4 bases, with 10 bases between. In germline, CDR1 is SNHLY, CDR2 FYNNEI. The CDR3 reads CASRVSKYEQYF. CDR3 nucleotide sequence: TGTGCCAGCAGGGTCTCGAAATACGAGCAGTACTTC.

Many counts were recorded for this clonotype. The rearrangement links TRBV6-1 to TRBJ1-2, with 11 bases fitting TRBD1. The V and J ends lost 5 bases and 8 bases, in that order; junction bases with no gene match: 7. The germline V gene has CDR1 MNHNS and CDR2 SASEGT. The CDR3 length is 14 residues. Here the CDR3 reads CASSQFWTGGGYTF. In nucleotides, the CDR3 is TGTGCCAGCAGTCAATTTTGGACAGGGGGCGGCTACACCTTC.

This clonotype has a count of ten or more. The J gene is TRBJ2-5, the V gene TRBV7-2, with 14 bases that match TRBD2. Germline lookup yields CDR1 SGHTA and CDR2 FQGNSA. CDR3 length: 16 amino acids. The V segment lost 4 bases and the J segment 5 bases; nucleotides outside the gene matches: 6. CDR3 coding DNA: TGTGCCAGCAGCTGGACTAGCGGGGGGCTTAGGGAGACCCAGTACTTC. Residues: CASSWTSGGLRETQYF.

The DNA of the CDR3 is TGTGCCAGCAGTAACCCGATGGGCGGGAGAACGGGGTTGGACACCGGGGAGCTGTTTTTT. Protein: CASSNPMGGRTGLDTGELFF. The chain joins TRBV6-2 or TRBV6-3 to TRBJ2-2, with TRBD2 identical over 7 bases. The V gene end was trimmed by 5 bases and the J gene end by 3 bases; junction bases not matched to a gene: 21. Germline V gene lookup returns CDR1 MNHEY and CDR2 SVGEGT. This CDR3 is built from 20 residues.

This clonotype was found a few times. The rearrangement links TRBV10-3 to TRBJ1-6; no reliable D call. The V end lost 1 base, the J end lost 4 bases, and 11 bases lay between the germline ends. CDR1 is ENHRY and CDR2 is SYGVKD in the germline V gene. This CDR3 has 16 amino acids. CDR3 residues: CAISELSTKYNSPLHF. The DNA of the CDR3 is TGTGCCATCAGTGAGTTGAGCACAAAGTATAATTCACCCCTCCACTTT.

V is TRBV12-3 or TRBV12-4 and J is TRBJ2-1, with 14 bases that match TRBD2. This CDR3 has 15 residues. With 6 bases clipped from V and 7 bases from J, the junction kept 5 bases outside the gene matches. The DNA of the CDR3 is TGTGCCAGCAGGTCCGGGACTAGCGGGAGTAATGAGCAGTTCTTC. Its translation is CASRSGTSGSNEQFF.

This clonotype was recorded many times. This rearrangement joins TRBV28 to TRBJ1-2; D is unclear. This CDR3 is built from 13 residues. V shed 4 bases and J shed 5 bases, with 11 bases lying between them. Germline-derived CDR1 and CDR2 are MDHEN and SYDVKM. CDR3 region: CASSYFGEYGYTF. The CDR3 nucleotides read TGTGCCAGCAGTTATTTTGGGGAGTATGGCTACACCTTC.

This clonotype was observed at least ten times. CDR3 region: CATSDWTGGGEQYF. In DNA form, the CDR3 reads TGTGCCACCAGTGACTGGACAGGGGGCGGCGAGCAGTACTTC. V gene TRBV24-1 combines with J gene TRBJ2-7, with 11 bases lining up with TRBD1. Trimming removed 4 bases from V and 6 bases from J; junction bases left unmatched: 4. This CDR3 is 14 amino acids long. Germline V gives CDR1 KGHDR, CDR2 SFDVKD.

There are a few counts of this clonotype. V gene TRBV12-3 or TRBV12-4 combines with J gene TRBJ2-3; D is perhaps TRBD2 (5 bases). Trimming shortened V by 6 bases and J by 8 bases, and 12 bases separated the two germline ends. This CDR3 contains 12 residues. In DNA, the CDR3 is TGTGCCAGCAGCTTTGGGAGCGGTACGCAGTATTTT. It specifies CASSFGSGTQYF.

The table lists this clonotype with a count of one. The conserved final phenylalanine or tryptophan is absent from the CDR3, which likely points to a read error. The chain is built from TRBV7-9 and TRBJ2-7; the D gene is possibly TRBD1 (5 bases). V gave up 2 bases and J gave up 2 bases, with 10 bases separating them. CDR3 size: 14 residues. Per the germline V gene, CDR1 is SEHNR and CDR2 is FQNEAQ (reference sequence). The CDR3: CASSLSQGPYEQYL. The DNA for the CDR3 is TGTGCCAGCAGCTTATCCCAGGGCCCCTACGAGCAGTACCTC.